This T cell receptor beta chain was found in a study of control samples from healthy donors and cancer patients (TCRdb year 2020). Libraries were made using the immunoSEQ multiplex PCR assay. TCRdb took this table from immuneACCESS and kept in-frame rearrangements with V and J called. Such tables lack part of the clones; where checked against another copy, unresolved V genes explain under half of the gap, and the rest is unexplained. The sample yields some 130,000 clones; just under 95% were counted once. The ten top clones hold around 6% of the sample. Between the V and J ends, shortened by 4 bases and 6 bases respectively, the junction contains 14 bases. The CDR3 covers 14 residues, taking in both the cysteine and the phenylalanine. CDR3 DNA only is kept here, 42 bases in frame from base 1. According to the germline V gene (reference sequence), CDR1 reads SGHNT and CDR2 reads YYREEE. A word on this clone: Its antigen specificity is not known. No qualities accompany the bases; no much larger clone lies one base away.

Sequencing used blood. The rearrangement joined TRBV5-4 to TRBJ2-1, with no confidently assigned D gene. This receptor was taken from a man aged 18 to 30 in good health. Here is the DNA: TGTGCCAGCAGCCCTCGTGGCAGTAGCAATGAGCAGTTCTTC. Its coded protein is CASSPRGSSNEQFF.